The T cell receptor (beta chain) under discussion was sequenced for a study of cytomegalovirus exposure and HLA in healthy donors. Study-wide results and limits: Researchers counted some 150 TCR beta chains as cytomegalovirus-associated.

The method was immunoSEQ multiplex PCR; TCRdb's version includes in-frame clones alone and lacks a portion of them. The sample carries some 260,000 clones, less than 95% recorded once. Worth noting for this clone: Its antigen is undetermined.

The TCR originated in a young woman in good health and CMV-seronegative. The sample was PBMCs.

DNA for the CDR3: TGTGCCAGCAGTTCAATCGACAGGGTTGGTCAGCCCCAGCATTTT. This encodes CASSSIDRVGQPQHF. The chain employs TRBV2 and TRBJ1-5; 7 bases fit TRBD1. The germline V gene has CDR1 SNHLY and CDR2 FYNNEI. The CDR3 covers 15 residues. J gave up 6 bases and V 5 bases, and 10 bases lay outside the gene matches.